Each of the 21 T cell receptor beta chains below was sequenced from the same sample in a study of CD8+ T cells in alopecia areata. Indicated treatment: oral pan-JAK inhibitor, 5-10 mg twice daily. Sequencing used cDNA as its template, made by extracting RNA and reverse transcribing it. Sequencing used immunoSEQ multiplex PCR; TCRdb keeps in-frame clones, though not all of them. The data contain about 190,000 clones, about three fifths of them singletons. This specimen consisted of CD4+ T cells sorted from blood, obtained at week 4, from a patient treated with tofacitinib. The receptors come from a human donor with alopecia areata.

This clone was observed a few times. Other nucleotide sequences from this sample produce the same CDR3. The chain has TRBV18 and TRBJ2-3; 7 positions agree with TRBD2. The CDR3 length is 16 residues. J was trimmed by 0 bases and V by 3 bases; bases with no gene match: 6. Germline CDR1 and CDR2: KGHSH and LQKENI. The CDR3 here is CASSPIAGSSTDTQYF. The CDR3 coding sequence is TGTGCCAGCTCACCGATAGCGGGCTCTAGCACAGATACGCAGTATTTT.

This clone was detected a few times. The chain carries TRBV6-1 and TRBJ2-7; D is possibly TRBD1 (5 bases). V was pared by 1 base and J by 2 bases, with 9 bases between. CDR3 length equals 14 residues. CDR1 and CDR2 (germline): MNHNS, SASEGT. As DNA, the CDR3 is TGTGCCAGCAGTGAAGTGGACAATCCCTACGAGCAGTACTTC. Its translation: CASSEVDNPYEQYF.

The CDR3 nucleotides are TGTGCCTGGAGTGTATCCCTTAACACTGAAGCTTTCTTT. Translation gives CAWSVSLNTEAFF. The chain links TRBV30 to TRBJ1-1, with D unresolved. The CDR3 runs to 13 residues. The germline gives CDR1 GTSNPN, CDR2 SVGIG (reference sequence). V gave up 0 bases and J gave up 2 bases, with 7 bases separating them.

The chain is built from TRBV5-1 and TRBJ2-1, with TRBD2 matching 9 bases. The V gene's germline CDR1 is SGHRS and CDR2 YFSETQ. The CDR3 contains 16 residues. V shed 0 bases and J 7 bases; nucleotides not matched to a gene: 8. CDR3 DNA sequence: TGCGCCAGCAGCTTGGAGCCTAGCGGGATCGGGAATGAGCAGTTCTTC. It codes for CASSLEPSGIGNEQFF.

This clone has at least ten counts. CDR3 sequence: CASSLAAVSYEQYF. CDR3 nucleotide sequence: TGTGCCAGCAGCTTAGCGGCGGTCTCCTACGAGCAGTACTTC. J is TRBJ2-7 and V is TRBV7-2; no reliable D call. The germline V and J ends were trimmed by 0 bases and 0 bases, with 6 bases remaining between them. The CDR3 spans 14 residues. CDR1 is SGHTA and CDR2 is FQGNSA in the germline V gene.

The CDR3 sequence: CASSEATGGVVRTQYF. CDR3 DNA sequence: TGTGCCAGCAGTGAAGCGACTGGGGGGGTTGTGAGGACCCAGTACTTC. The V gene is TRBV25-1, the J gene TRBJ2-5; TRBD2 matches at 7 bases. V lost 2 bases, J lost 7 bases, and 13 bases stayed unmatched. This CDR3 comprises 16 residues. CDR1 is MGHDK, CDR2 SYGVNS, per germline.

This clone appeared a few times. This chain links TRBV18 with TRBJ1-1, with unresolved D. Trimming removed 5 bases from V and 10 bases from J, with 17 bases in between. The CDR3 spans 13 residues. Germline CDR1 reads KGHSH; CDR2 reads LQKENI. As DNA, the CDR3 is TGTGCCAGCTCAGATCAAGGTTCGGTTGGAGCTTTCTTT. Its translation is CASSDQGSVGAFF.

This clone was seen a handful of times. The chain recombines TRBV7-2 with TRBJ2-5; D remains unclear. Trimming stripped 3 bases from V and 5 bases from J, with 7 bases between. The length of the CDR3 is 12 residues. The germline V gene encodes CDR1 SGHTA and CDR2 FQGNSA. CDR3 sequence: CASSFGRETQYF. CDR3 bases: TGTGCCAGCAGCTTCGGACGGGAGACCCAGTACTTC.

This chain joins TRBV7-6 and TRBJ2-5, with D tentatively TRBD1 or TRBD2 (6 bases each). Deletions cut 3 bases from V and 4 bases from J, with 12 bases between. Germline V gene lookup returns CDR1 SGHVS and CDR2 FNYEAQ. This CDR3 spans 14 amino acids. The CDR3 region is CASSFRGRGETQYF. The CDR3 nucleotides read TGTGCCAGCAGCTTCCGGGGGCGAGGAGAGACCCAGTACTTC.

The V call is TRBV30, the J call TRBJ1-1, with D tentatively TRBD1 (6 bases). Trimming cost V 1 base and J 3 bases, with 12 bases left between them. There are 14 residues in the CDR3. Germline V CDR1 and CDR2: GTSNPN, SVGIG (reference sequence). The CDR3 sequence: CAWSARGGDTEAFF. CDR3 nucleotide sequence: TGTGCCTGGAGTGCCCGAGGGGGTGACACTGAAGCTTTCTTT.

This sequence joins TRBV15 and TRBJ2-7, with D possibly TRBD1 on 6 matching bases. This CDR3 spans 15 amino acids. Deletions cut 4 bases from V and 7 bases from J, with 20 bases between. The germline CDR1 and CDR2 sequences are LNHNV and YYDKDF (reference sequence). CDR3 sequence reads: CATSITPLQGGEQYF. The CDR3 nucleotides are TGTGCCACCAGCATCACCCCCCTACAGGGTGGGGAGCAGTACTTC.

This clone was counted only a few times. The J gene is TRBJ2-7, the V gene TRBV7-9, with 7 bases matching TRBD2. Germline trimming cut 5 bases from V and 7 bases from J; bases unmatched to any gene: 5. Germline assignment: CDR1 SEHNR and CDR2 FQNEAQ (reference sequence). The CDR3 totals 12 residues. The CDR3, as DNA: TGTGCCAGCAGCCCGGGGGGTAGGGAGCAGTACTTC. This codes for CASSPGGREQYF. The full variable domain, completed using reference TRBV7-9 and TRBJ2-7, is DTGVSQNPRHKITKRGQNVTFRCDPISEHNRLYWYRQTLGQGPEFLTYFQNEAQLEKSRLLSDRFSAERPKGSFSTLEIQRTEQGDSAMYLCASSPGGREQYFGPGTRLTVT.

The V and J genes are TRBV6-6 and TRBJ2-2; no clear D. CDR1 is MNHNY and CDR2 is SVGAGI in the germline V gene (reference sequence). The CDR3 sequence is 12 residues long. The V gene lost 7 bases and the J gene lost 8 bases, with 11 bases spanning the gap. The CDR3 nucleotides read TGTGCCAGCACCCCTACTGTTGGGGAGCTGTTTTTT. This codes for CASTPTVGELFF.

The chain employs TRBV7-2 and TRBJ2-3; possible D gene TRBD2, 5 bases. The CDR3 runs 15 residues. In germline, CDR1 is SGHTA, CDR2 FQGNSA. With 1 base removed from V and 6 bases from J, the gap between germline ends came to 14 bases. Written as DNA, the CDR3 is TGTGCCAGCAGCTTAGGAGGGCTACGCAGGGATACGCAGTATTTT. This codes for CASSLGGLRRDTQYF.

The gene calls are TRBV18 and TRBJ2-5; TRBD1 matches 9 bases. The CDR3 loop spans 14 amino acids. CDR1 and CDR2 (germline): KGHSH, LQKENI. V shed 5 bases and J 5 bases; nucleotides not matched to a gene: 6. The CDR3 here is CASSGDRAEETQYF. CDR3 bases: TGTGCCAGCTCAGGGGACAGGGCGGAGGAGACCCAGTACTTC.

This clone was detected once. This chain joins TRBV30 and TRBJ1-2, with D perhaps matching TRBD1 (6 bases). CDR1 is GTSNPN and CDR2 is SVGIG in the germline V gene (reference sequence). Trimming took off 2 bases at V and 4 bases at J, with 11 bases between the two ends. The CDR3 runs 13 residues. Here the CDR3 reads CAWSLQGGYGYTF. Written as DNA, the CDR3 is TGTGCCTGGAGTCTACAGGGCGGCTATGGCTACACCTTC.

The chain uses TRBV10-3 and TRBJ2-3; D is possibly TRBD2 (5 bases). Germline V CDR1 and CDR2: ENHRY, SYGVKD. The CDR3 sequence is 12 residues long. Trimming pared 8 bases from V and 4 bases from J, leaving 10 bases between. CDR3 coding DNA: TGTGCCATCGGGGAGTTCGCAGATACGCAGTATTTT. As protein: CAIGEFADTQYF.

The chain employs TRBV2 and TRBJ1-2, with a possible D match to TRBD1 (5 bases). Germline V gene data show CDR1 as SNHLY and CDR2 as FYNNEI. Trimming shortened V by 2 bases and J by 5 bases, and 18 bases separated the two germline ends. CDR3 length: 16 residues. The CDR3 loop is CASSESGRTSFYGYTF. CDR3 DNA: TGTGCCAGCAGTGAATCGGGCAGGACATCCTTTTATGGCTACACCTTC.

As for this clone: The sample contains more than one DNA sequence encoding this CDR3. CDR3 protein: CASSSGTGVNTGELFF. The CDR3 DNA reads as TGCGCCAGCAGCTCCGGGACAGGGGTAAACACCGGGGAGCTGTTTTTT. The V gene is TRBV5-1, the J gene TRBJ2-2; 10 nucleotides line up with TRBD1. Germline CDR1 reads SGHRS; CDR2 reads YFSETQ. The CDR3 sequence is 16 residues long. V dropped 3 bases and J dropped 2; count of bases not matched to a gene: 4.

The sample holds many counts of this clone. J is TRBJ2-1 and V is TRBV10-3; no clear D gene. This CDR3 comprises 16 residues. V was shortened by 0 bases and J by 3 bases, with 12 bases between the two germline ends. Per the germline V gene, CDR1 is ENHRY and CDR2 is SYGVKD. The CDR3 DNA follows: TGTGCCATCAGTGAGTCACAGCCCCCCAGCTACAATGAGCAGTTCTTC. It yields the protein CAISESQPPSYNEQFF.

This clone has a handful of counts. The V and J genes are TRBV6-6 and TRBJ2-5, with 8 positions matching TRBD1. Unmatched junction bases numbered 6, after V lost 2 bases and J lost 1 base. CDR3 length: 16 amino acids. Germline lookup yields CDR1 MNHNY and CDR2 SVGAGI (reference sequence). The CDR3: CASSYSFGTGQETQYF. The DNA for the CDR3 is TGTGCCAGCAGTTACAGTTTCGGGACAGGCCAAGAGACCCAGTACTTC.